This T cell receptor (beta chain) was identified during a study of identical twins. Study-wide points: Compared with models, monozygotic twins showed more out-of-frame TCR alpha sharing.

TCRdb used MiXCR to reprocess the 5' RACE reads, holding one entry per CDR3 protein. Of about 340,000 distinct CDR3 sequences listed, 9% are singletons. The germline CDR1 and CDR2 sequences are MNHEY and SMNVEV (reference sequence). CDR3 length: 14 residues. V trimming: 6 bases; J trimming: 4 bases; junction bases outside the gene matches: 6. As concerns this clonotype: Antigen specificity is unknown.

The chain links TRBV27 to TRBJ2-7, with 10 bases that match TRBD2. The TCR sequence derives from a woman aged 45-60 years in good health. The source material was naive T cells sorted from blood. DNA for the CDR3: TGTGCCAGCAGGCCCGGGACTAGCGTTTACGAGCAGTACTTC. Protein sequence: CASRPGTSVYEQYF.